The sequence of this TCR beta chain was determined in a study of regulatory T cells in long-lasting Graves disease. There are many counts of this clonotype. Stated time point: newly diagnosed GD, antithyroid drugs for less than 3 months. With RNA extracted from PBMCs as input, the TCR library was made. Clinicians diagnosed Graves' disease using American Thyroid Association guidelines. Construction of TCR beta libraries relied on iRepertoire HTBI primers and on Arm-PCR targeting CDR3 regions. One entry per CDR3 protein results from TCRdb running MiXCR on the multiplex PCR reads. The sample gives approximately 480,000 distinct CDR3 sequences, about 16% of which show up once; less than 15% is in the top ten. These data also formed part of another study, on T cells in Graves' hyperthyroidism and ophthalmopathy. That source reports: Graves' hyperthyroidism qualified as stable when ophthalmopathy did not progress within 18 months.

The receptor was derived from a man in his forties or fifties with Graves disease. The starting material was peripheral blood mononuclear cells (PBMCs), obtained at new diagnosis, from a patient treated with antithyroid drugs.

CDR3 in DNA: TGTGCCAGCAAAACCGTATCTTTTGGTCATGAGCAGTTCTTC. Protein sequence: CASKTVSFGHEQFF. The chain has TRBV2 and TRBJ2-1, with D unresolved. Germline values: CDR1 SNHLY, CDR2 FYNNEI. This CDR3 has 14 amino acids. Trimming pared 7 bases from V and 8 bases from J, leaving 18 bases between.